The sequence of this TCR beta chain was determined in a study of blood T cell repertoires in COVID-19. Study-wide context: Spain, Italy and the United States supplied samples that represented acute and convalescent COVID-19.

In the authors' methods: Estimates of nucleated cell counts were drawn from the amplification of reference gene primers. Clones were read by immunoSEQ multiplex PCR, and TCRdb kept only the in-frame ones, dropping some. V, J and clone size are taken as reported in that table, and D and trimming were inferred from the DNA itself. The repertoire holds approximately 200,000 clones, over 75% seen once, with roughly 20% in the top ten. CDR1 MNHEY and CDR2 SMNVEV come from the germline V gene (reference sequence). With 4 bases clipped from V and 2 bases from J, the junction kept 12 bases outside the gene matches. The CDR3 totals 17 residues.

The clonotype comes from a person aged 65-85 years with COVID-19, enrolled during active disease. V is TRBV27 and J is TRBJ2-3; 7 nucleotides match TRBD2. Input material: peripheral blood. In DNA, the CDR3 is TGTGCCAGCAGTTCACTCCTACAGCGGGGACTCACAGATACGCAGTATTTT. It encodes CASSSLLQRGLTDTQYF.